This T cell receptor (beta chain) was documented in a study of T cell changes during pregnancy in multiple sclerosis. This clone was picked up one time. V was clipped by 2 bases and J by 0 bases, with 11 bases between them. CDR3 size: 15 residues. Germline V gene lookup returns CDR1 SGDLS and CDR2 YYNGEE. Produced via immunoSEQ multiplex PCR; TCRdb's table is partial and in-frame only. The table shows 65,000 to 85,000 clones, with 80% to 95% occurring only once. The clonotype comes from a female donor with multiple sclerosis, enrolled in a pregnancy study. The chain employs TRBV9 and TRBJ1-2; perhaps TRBD1 as D (6 bases). The specimen comprised CD4+ T cells from peripheral blood mononuclear cells, sampled after pregnancy. The CDR3 DNA reads TGTGCCAGCAGCGTCGAACAGGGTGCTAACTATGGCTACACCTTC. It translates to CASSVEQGANYGYTF. The entire variable domain, with the rest obtained from reference TRBV9 and TRBJ1-2, is as follows: DSGVTQTPKHLITATGQRVTLRCSPRSGDLSVYWYQQSLDQGLQFLIQYYNGEERAKGNILERFSAQQFPDLHSELNLSSLELGDSALYFCASSVEQGANYGYTFGSGTRLTVV.